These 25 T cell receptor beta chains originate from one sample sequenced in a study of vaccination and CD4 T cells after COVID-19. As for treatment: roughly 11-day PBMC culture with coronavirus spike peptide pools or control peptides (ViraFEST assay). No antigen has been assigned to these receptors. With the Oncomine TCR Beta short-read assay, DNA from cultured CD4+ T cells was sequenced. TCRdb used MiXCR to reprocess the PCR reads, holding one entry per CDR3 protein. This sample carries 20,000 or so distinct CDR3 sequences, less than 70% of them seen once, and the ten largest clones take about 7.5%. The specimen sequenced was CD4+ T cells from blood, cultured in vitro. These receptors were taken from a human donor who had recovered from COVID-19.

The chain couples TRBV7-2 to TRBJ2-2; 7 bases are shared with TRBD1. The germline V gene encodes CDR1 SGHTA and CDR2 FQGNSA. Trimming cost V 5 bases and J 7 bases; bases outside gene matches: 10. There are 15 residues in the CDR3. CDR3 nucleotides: TGTGCCAGCAGCCCTTTCACAGGGGAGCACGGGGAGCTGTTTTTT. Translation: CASSPFTGEHGELFF.

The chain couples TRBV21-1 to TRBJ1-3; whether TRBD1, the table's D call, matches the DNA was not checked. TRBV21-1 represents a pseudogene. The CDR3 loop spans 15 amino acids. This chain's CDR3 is CASSKEDRAEHTIYF. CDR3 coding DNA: TGTGCCAGCAGCAAAGAGGACAGGGCAGAACACACCATATATTTT.

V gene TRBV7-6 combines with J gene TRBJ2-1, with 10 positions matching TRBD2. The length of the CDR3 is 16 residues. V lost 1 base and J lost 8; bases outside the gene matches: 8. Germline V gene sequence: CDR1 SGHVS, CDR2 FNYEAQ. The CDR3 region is CASSLVLAGARDEQFF. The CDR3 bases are TGTGCCAGCAGCTTAGTCCTAGCGGGAGCTCGGGATGAGCAGTTCTTC.

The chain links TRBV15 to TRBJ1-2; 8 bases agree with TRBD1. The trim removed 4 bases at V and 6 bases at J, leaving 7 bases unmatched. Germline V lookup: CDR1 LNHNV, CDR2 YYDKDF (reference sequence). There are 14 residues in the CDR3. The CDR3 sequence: CATSIQGAGDGYTF. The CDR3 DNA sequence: TGTGCCACCAGCATTCAGGGGGCTGGGGATGGCTACACCTTC.

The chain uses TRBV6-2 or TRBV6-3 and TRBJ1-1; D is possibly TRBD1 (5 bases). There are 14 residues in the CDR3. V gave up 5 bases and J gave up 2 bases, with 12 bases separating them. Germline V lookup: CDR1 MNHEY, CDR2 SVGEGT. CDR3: CASSKRRDNTEAFF. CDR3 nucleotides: TGTGCCAGCAGTAAGCGACGGGACAACACTGAAGCTTTCTTT.

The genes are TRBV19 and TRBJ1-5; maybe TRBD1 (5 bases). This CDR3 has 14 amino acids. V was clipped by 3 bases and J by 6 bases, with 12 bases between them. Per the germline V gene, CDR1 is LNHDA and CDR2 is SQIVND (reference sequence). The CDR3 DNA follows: TGTGCCAGTAGTATCGGAGGGGTCCCTCAGCCCCAGCATTTT. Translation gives CASSIGGVPQPQHF.

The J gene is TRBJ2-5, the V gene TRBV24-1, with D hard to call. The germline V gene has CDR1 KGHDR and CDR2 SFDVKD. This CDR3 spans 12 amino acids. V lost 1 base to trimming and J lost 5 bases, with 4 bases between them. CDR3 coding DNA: TGTGCCACCAGTGATTTTCGGGAGACCCAGTACTTC. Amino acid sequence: CATSDFRETQYF.

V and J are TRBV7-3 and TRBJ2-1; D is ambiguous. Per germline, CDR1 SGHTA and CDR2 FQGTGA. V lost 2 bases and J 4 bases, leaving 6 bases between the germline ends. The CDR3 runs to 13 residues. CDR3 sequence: CASSLGIYNEQFF. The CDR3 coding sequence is TGTGCCAGCAGCTTAGGGATTTACAATGAGCAGTTCTTC. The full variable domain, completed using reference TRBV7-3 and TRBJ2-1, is GAGVSQTPSNKVTEKGKYVELRCDPISGHTALYWYRQSLGQGPEFLIYFQGTGAADDSGLPNDRFFAVRPEGSVSTLKIQRTERGDSAVYLCASSLGIYNEQFFGPGTRLTVL.

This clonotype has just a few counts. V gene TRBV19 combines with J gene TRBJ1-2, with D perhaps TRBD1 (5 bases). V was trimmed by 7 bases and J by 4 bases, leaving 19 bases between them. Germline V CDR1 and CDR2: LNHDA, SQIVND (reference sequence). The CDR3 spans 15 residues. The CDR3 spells CASTTTGSSGYGYTF. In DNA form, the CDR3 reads TGTGCCAGTACTACTACAGGATCCTCTGGCTATGGCTACACCTTC.

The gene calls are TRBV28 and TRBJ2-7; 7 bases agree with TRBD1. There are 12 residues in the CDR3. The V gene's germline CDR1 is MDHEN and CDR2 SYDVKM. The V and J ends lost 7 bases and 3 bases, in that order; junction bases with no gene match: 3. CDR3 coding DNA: TGTGCCAGCAAGACAGGGCACTACGAGCAGTACTTC. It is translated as CASKTGHYEQYF. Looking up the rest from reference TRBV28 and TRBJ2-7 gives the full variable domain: DVKVTQSSRYLVKRTGEKVFLECVQDMDHENMFWYRQDPGLGLRLIYFSYDVKMKEKGDIPEGYSVSREKKERFSLILESASTNQTSMYLCASKTGHYEQYFGPGTRLTVT.

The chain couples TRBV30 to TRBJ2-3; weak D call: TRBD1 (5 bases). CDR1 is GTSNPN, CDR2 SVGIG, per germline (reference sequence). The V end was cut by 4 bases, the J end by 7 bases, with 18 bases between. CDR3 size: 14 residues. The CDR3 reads CAWNPSPWGYTQYF. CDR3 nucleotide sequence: TGTGCCTGGAATCCCTCTCCCTGGGGCTATACGCAGTATTTT.

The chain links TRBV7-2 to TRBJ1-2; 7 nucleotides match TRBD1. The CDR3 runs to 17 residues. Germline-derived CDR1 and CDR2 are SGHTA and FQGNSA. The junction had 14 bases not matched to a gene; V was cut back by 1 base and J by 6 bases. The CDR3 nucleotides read TGTGCCAGCAGCTTAGACCCCCAATGGGGCAGGGGGAATGGCTACACCTTC. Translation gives CASSLDPQWGRGNGYTF.

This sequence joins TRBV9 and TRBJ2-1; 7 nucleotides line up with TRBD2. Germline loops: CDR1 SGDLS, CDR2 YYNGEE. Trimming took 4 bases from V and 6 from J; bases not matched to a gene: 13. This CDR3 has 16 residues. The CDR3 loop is CASSFPGERGLNEQFF. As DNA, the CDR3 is TGTGCCAGCAGCTTCCCGGGCGAGCGGGGACTCAATGAGCAGTTCTTC.

The CDR3 is CASSLGGRTRDYEQYF. The CDR3 region has the DNA TGTGCCAGCAGCTTAGGCGGGAGGACCCGAGACTACGAGCAGTACTTC. V is TRBV11-3 and J is TRBJ2-7, with 8 bases that match TRBD2. The CDR3 spans 16 residues. Losses at the gene ends were 1 base for V and 3 bases for J; bases not matched to a gene: 8. Germline values: CDR1 SGHNT, CDR2 YENEEA.

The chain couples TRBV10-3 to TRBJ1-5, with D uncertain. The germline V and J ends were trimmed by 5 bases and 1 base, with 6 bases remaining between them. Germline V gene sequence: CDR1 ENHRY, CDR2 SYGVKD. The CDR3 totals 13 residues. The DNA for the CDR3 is TGTGCCATCAGTAAGGACAGCAATCAGCCCCAGCATTTT. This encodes CAISKDSNQPQHF.

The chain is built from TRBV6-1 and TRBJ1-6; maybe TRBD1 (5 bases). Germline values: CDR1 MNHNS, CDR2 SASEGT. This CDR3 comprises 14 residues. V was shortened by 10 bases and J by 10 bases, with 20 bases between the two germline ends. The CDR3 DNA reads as TGTGCCACCGTACCGACTAATGAGGGGTCACCCCTCCACTTT. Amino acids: CATVPTNEGSPLHF.

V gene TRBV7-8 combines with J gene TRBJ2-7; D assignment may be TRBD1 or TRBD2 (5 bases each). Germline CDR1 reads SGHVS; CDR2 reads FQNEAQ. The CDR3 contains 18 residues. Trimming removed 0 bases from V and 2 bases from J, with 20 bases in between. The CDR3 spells CASSLARIIGTSTYEQYF. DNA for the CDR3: TGTGCCAGCAGCTTAGCGCGTATTATTGGGACCTCAACCTACGAGCAGTACTTC. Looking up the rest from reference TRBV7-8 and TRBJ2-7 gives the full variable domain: GAGVSQSPRYKVAKRGQDVALRCDPISGHVSLFWYQQALGQGPEFLTYFQNEAQLDKSGLPSDRFFAERPEGSVSTLKIQRTQQEDSAVYLCASSLARIIGTSTYEQYFGPGTRLTVT.

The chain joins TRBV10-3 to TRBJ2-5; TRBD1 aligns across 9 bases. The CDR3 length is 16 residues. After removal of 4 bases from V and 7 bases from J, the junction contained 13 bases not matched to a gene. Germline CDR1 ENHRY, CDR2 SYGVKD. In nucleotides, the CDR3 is TGTGCCATCAGTGGGGGGAACCAACCGGGACAGGGGACCCAGTACTTC. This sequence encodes CAISGGNQPGQGTQYF.

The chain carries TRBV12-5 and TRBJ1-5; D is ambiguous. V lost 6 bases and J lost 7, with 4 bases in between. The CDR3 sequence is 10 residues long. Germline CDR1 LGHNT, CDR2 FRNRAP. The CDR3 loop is CASGNQPQHF. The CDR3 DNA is TGTGCTAGTGGAAACCAGCCCCAGCATTTT.

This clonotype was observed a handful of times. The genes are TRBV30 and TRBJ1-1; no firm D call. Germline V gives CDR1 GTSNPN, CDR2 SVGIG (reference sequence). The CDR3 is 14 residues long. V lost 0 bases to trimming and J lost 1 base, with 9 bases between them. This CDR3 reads CAWSVIGGNTEAFF. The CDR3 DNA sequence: TGTGCCTGGAGTGTAATCGGAGGGAACACTGAAGCTTTCTTT.

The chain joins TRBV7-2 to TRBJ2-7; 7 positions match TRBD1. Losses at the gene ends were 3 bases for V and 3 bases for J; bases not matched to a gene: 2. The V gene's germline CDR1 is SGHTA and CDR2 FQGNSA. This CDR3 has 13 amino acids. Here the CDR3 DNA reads TGTGCCAGCAGCTTTGACAGGGACTACGAGCAGTACTTC. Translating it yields CASSFDRDYEQYF.

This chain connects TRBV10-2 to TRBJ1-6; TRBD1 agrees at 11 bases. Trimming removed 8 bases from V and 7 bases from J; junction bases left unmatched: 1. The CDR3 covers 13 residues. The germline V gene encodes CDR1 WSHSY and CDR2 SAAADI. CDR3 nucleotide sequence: TGCGCCAGCGGGGACAGGGGGAATTCACCCCTCCACTTT. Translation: CASGDRGNSPLHF.

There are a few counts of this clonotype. The CDR3 region is CASSITRGETDTQYF. In DNA form, the CDR3 reads TGTGCCAGCAGCATCACGAGGGGGGAAACAGATACGCAGTATTTT. The chain is built from TRBV7-2 and TRBJ2-3; D may be TRBD1 or TRBD2 (6 bases each). This CDR3 spans 15 amino acids. Trimming cost V 5 bases and J 3 bases, with 15 bases left between them. The germline CDR1 and CDR2 sequences are SGHTA and FQGNSA.

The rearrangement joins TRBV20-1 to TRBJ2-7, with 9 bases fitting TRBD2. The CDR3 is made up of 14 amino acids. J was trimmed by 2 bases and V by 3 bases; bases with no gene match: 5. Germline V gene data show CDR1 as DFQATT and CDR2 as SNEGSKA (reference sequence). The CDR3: CSASRLAGTYEQYF. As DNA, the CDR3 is TGCAGTGCTAGCAGGCTAGCGGGAACCTACGAGCAGTACTTC.

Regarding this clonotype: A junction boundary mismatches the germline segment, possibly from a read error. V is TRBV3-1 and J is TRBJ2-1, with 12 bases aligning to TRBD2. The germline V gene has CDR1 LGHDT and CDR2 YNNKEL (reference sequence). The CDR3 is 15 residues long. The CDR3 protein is CASSQETSGSIGKYF. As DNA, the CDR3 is TGTGCCAGCAGCCAAGAGACTAGCGGGAGCATAGGTAAGTACTTC.